The clone carrying this T cell receptor beta chain counts as medium-sized. CDR1 and CDR2 from the germline V gene are MNHEY and SMNVEV (reference sequence). V lost 1 base and J lost 0; bases outside the gene matches: 2. The CDR3 is 17 amino acids. These data belong to a study of T cells after yellow fever vaccination. TCRdb passed the 5' RACE reads through MiXCR, listing each CDR3 protein once. This table holds about 5,800 distinct CDR3 sequences, 5.5% to 8% found once. The study's findings and limits: The secondary T-cell response peaked on day 5, not day 15, but was weaker. Most clones from primary vaccination were detected again post-booster (96% CD4, 88% CD8).

The sequenced sample was PBMCs, either bulk or a sorted T-cell subset (CD4+, CD8+, memory, or dextramer-sorted; not recorded which), obtained roughly 15 days after the first yellow fever vaccination. This sequence joins TRBV27 and TRBJ2-2, with 10 nucleotides matching TRBD1. The sequence was obtained from a young man who received the YFV17D yellow fever vaccine. The chain's CDR3 is CASSLLGTGANTGELFF. Here the CDR3 DNA reads TGTGCCAGCAGTTTATTAGGGACAGGGGCGAACACCGGGGAGCTGTTTTTT.